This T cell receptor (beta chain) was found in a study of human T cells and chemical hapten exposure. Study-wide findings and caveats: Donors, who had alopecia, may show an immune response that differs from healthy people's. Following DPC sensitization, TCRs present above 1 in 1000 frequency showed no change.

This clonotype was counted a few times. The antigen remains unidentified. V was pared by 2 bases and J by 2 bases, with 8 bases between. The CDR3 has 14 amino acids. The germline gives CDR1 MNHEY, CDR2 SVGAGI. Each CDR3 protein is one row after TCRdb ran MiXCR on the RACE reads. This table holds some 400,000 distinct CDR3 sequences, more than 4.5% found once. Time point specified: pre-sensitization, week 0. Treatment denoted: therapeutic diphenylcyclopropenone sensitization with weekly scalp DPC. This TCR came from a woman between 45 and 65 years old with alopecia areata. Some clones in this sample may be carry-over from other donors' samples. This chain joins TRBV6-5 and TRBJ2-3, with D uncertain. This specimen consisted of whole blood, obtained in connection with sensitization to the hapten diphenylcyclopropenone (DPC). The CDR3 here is CASSYTQSTDTQYF. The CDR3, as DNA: TGTGCCAGCAGTTACACCCAGTCCACAGATACGCAGTATTTT.